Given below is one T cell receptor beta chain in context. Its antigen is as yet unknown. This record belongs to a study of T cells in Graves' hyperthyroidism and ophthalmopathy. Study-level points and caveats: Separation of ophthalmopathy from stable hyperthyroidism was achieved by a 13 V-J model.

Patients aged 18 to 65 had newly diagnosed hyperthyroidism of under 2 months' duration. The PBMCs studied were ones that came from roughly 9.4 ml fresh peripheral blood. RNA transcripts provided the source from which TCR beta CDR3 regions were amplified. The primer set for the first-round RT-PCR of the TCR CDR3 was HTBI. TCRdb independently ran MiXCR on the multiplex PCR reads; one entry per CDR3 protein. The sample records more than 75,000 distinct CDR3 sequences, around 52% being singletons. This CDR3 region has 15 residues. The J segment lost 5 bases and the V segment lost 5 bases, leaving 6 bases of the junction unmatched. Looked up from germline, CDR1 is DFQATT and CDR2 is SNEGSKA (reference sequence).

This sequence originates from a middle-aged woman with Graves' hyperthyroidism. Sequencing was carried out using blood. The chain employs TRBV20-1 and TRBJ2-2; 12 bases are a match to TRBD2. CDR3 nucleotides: TGCAGTGCTGTGACCGGGACTAGCGGGACCGGGGAGCTGTTTTTT. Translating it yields CSAVTGTSGTGELFF.